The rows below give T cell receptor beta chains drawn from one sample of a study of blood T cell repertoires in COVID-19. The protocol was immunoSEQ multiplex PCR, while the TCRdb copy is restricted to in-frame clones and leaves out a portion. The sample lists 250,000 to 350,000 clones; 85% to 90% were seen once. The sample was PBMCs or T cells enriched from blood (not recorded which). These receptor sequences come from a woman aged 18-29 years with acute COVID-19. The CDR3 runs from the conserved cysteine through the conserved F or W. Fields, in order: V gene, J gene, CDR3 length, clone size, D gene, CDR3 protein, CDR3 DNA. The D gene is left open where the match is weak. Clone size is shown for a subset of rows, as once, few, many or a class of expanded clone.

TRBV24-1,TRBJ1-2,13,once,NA,CAISTGGDYGYTF,TGTGCCATCTCAACGGGGGGTGACTATGGCTACACCTTC
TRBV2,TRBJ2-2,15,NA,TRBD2,CASSRLSGTTGELFF,TGTGCCAGCAGTCGCCTTAGCGGGACCACCGGGGAGCTGTTTTTT
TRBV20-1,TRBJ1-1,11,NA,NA,CSARRRPEAFF,TGCAGTGCCAGGAGGAGGCCTGAAGCTTTCTTT
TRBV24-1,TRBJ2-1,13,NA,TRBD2,CATTSGSYNEQFF,TGTGCCACCACTAGCGGATCCTACAATGAGCAGTTCTTC
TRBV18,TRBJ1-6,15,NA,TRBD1,CASSDRQGEGSPLHF,TGTGCCAGCTCAGACCGACAGGGGGAAGGGTCACCCCTCCACTTT
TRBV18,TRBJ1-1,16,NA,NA,CASSPGTGGMNTEAFF,TGTGCCAGCTCACCGGGGACGGGGGGAATGAACACTGAAGCTTTCTTT
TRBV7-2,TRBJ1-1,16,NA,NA,CASSWGSNSMNTEAFF,TGTGCCAGCAGCTGGGGCAGCAACTCGATGAACACTGAAGCTTTCTTT
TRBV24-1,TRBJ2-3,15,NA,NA,CATSDPQDSMLTQYF,TGTGCCACCAGTGATCCTCAGGACTCGATGCTCACGCAGTATTTT
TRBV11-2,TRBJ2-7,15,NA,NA,CASSLEIASAYEQYF,TGTGCCAGCAGCTTAGAGATAGCGTCCGCCTACGAGCAGTACTTC
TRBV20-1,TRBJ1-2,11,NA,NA,CSAQGLYGYTF,TGCAGTGCACAGGGCCTTTATGGCTACACCTTC
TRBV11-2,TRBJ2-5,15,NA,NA,CASSLVTGGGETQYF,TGTGCCAGCAGCTTAGTCACGGGGGGCGGTGAGACCCAGTACTTC
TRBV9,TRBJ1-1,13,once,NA,CASSVLANTEAFF,TGTGCCAGCAGCGTTCTGGCGAACACTGAAGCTTTCTTT
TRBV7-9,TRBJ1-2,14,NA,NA,CASSLGQVNYGYTF,TGTGCCAGCAGCTTAGGTCAGGTTAACTATGGCTACACCTTC
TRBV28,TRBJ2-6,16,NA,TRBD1,CASTETGGSGANVLTF,TGTGCCAGCACCGAGACAGGGGGCTCTGGGGCCAACGTCCTGACTTTC
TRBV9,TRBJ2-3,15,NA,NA,CASSVAGRTAGTQYF,TGTGCCAGCAGCGTAGCCGGACGGACAGCTGGCACGCAGTATTTT
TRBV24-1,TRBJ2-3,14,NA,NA,CATAALGATDTQYF,TGTGCCACCGCAGCCCTAGGGGCCACAGATACGCAGTATTTT
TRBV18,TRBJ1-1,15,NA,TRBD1,CATHTARQGDTEAFF,TGTGCCACTCACACGGCCCGACAGGGGGACACTGAAGCTTTCTTT
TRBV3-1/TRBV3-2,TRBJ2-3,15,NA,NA,CASSPRIASTDTQYF,TGTGCCAGCAGCCCCCGGATAGCCAGCACAGATACGCAGTATTTT
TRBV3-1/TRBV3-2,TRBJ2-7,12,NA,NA,CAIQGRGPRQYF,TGTGCCATCCAGGGGAGAGGCCCGAGGCAGTACTTC
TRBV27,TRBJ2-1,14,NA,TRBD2,CASSLGLALNEQFF,TGTGCCAGCAGTTTAGGACTAGCCCTCAATGAGCAGTTCTTC
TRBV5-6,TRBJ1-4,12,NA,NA,CASTWRYEKLFF,TGTGCCAGCACCTGGCGGTACGAAAAACTGTTTTTT
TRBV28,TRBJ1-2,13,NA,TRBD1,CASRSGQGVGYTF,TGTGCCAGCAGATCGGGACAGGGGGTAGGCTACACCTTC
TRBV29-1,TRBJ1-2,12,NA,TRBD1,CSVDKQGNGYTF,TGCAGCGTTGATAAACAGGGGAATGGCTACACCTTC
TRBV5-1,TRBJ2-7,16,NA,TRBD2,CASSLIEAGGTYEQYF,TGCGCCAGCAGCCTGATCGAGGCGGGAGGGACCTACGAGCAGTACTTC
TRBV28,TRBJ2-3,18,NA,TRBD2,CASRRLAGGGFGTDTQYF,TGTGCCAGCAGGAGACTAGCGGGAGGGGGCTTCGGCACAGATACGCAGTATTTT
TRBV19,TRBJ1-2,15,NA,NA,CASHTDAGATYGYTF,TGTGCCAGCCATACCGACGCGGGGGCCACCTATGGCTACACCTTC
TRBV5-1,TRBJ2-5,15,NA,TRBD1,CASSPWTGGGETQYF,TGCGCCAGCAGCCCGTGGACAGGGGGAGGAGAGACCCAGTACTTC
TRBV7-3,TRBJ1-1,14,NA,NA,CASSPLAGNTEAFF,TGTGCCAGCAGCCCGTTGGCGGGGAACACTGAAGCTTTCTTT
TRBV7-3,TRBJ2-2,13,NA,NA,CASSLVLGGELFF,TGTGCCAGCAGCTTGGTCCTAGGCGGGGAGCTGTTTTTT
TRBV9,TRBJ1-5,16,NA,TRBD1,CASSSSGTGNNQPQHF,TGTGCCAGCAGCTCTTCCGGGACAGGGAATAATCAGCCCCAGCATTTT
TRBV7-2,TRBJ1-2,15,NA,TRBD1,CASSPGQGVGYGYTF,TGTGCCAGCAGCCCGGGACAGGGGGTAGGGTATGGCTACACCTTC
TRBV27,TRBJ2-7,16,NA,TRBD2,CASSGPGLAGTYEQYF,TGTGCCAGCAGTGGTCCGGGACTAGCGGGAACCTACGAGCAGTACTTC
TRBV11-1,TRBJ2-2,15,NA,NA,CASSLGRVNTGELFF,TGTGCCAGCAGCTTAGGCAGGGTAAACACCGGGGAGCTGTTTTTT
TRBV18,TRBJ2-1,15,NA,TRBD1,CASSPGTGAINEQFF,TGTGCCAGCTCACCAGGGACAGGGGCAATCAATGAGCAGTTCTTC
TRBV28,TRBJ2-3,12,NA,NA,CASSPGGDTQYF,TGTGCCAGCAGTCCGGGTGGAGATACGCAGTATTTT
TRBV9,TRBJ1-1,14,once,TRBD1,CASSVFGQAKEAFF,TGTGCCAGCAGCGTTTTCGGACAGGCAAAGGAAGCTTTCTTT
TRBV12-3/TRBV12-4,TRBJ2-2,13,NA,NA,CATRFRDTGELFF,TGTGCCACCCGGTTCAGGGACACCGGGGAGCTGTTTTTT
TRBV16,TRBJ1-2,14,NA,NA,CASSPGDISYGYTF,TGTGCCAGCAGCCCGGGAGACATCAGCTATGGCTACACCTTC
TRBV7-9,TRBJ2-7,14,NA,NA,CASSPSTGSYEQYF,TGTGCCAGCAGCCCGTCGACAGGTTCCTACGAGCAGTACTTC
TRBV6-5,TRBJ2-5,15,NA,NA,CASSEASGPQETQYF,TGTGCCAGCAGCGAGGCTTCAGGGCCCCAAGAGACCCAGTACTTC
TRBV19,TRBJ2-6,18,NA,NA,CASRPRSHPTSGANVLTF,TGTGCCAGTAGGCCTAGATCGCATCCGACCTCTGGGGCCAACGTCCTGACTTTC
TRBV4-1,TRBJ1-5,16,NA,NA,CASSQDSGSSNQPQHF,TGCGCCAGCAGCCAAGATTCAGGGTCTAGCAATCAGCCCCAGCATTTT
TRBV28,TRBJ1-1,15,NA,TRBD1,CASSLGAGGDTEAFF,TGTGCCAGCAGTTTAGGAGCAGGGGGCGACACTGAAGCTTTCTTT
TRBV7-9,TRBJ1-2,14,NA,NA,CASSPNQGIHGYTF,TGTGCCAGCAGTCCGAACCAGGGTATTCATGGCTACACCTTC
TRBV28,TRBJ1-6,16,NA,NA,CASSIPRQPYNSPLHF,TGTGCCAGCAGTATACCTAGACAGCCTTATAATTCACCCCTCCACTTT
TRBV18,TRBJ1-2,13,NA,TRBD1,CASSPDRGDGYTF,TGTGCCAGCTCACCGGACAGGGGTGATGGCTACACCTTC
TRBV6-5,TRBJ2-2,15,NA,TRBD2,CASSIAGEGTGELFF,TGTGCCAGCAGTATAGCGGGAGAGGGGACCGGGGAGCTGTTTTTT
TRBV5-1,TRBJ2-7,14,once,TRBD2,CASSSGGSSYEQYF,TGCGCCAGCAGCTCCGGCGGGAGCTCCTACGAGCAGTACTTC
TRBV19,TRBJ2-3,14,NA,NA,CASSRRGSADTQYF,TGTGCCAGTAGTCGCAGGGGTTCGGCAGATACGCAGTATTTT
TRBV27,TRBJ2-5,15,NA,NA,CASTPYPIAGETQYF,TGTGCCAGCACCCCGTATCCCATCGCGGGGGAGACCCAGTACTTC
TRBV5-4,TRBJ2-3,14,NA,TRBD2,CASSFPSGTDTQYF,TGTGCCAGCAGCTTCCCTAGCGGGACAGATACGCAGTATTTT
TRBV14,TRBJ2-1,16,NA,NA,CASSQVRGPSYNEQFF,TGTGCCAGCAGCCAAGTAAGGGGCCCCTCCTACAATGAGCAGTTCTTC
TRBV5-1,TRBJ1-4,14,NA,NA,CASSLDRVGEKLFF,TGCGCCAGCAGCTTGGACAGGGTCGGGGAAAAACTGTTTTTT
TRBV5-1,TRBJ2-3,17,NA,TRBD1,CASTRRGRDSYTDTQYF,TGCGCCAGCACGCGAAGGGGCCGGGACAGTTACACAGATACGCAGTATTTT
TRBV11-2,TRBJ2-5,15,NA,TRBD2,CASSSRTSGRETQYF,TGTGCCAGCAGCTCGCGGACTAGCGGGAGGGAGACCCAGTACTTC
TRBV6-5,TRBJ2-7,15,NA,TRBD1,CASSYVTGVTYEQYF,TGTGCCAGCAGTTACGTCACAGGGGTTACCTACGAGCAGTACTTC
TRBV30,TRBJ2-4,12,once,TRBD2,CAWNLGGNIQYF,TGTGCCTGGAATTTGGGGGGGAACATTCAGTACTTC
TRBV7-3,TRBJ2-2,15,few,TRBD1,CASIETGQGNGELFF,TGTGCCAGCATCGAAACGGGACAGGGGAACGGGGAGCTGTTTTTT
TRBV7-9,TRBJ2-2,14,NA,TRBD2,CASSRTSGTGELFF,TGTGCCAGCAGCCGGACTAGCGGGACCGGGGAGCTGTTTTTT
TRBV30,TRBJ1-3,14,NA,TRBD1,CAWSIQGARNTIYF,TGTGCCTGGAGCATACAGGGGGCTAGAAACACCATATATTTT